This T cell receptor beta chain was sequenced for a study of blood T cell repertoires in COVID-19. Study overall: Nucleic acid was either cDNA or gDNA, and it came from T cells, B-cell-depleted T cells, or PBMCs.

This table comes from immunoSEQ multiplex PCR, and its TCRdb copy is limited to in-frame clones, with some not included. Here the sample spans some 70,000 clones, around four fifths being singletons. The germline V gene has CDR1 SNHLY and CDR2 FYNNEI. V trimming: 5 bases; J trimming: 1 base; junction bases outside the gene matches: 6. The CDR3 length is 15 residues. The J gene is TRBJ2-5, the V gene TRBV2; 8 nucleotides align to TRBD1. The clonotype comes from a man aged 50 or older with active COVID-19. Sequences were obtained from peripheral blood. The CDR3 sequence: CASSWTGRTQETQYF. CDR3 DNA sequence: TGTGCCAGCAGTTGGACAGGGAGGACCCAAGAGACCCAGTACTTC.